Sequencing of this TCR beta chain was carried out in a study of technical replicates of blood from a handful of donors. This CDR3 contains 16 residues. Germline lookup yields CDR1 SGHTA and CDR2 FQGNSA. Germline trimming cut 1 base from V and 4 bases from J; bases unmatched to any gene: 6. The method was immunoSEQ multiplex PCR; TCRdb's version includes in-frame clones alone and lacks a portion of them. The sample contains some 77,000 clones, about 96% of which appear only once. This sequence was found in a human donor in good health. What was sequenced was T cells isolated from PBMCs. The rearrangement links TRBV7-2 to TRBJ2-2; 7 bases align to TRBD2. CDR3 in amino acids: CASSLGSSGSTGELFF. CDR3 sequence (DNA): TGTGCCAGCAGCTTAGGTTCTAGCGGAAGCACCGGGGAGCTGTTTTTT.